Sequencing of this T cell receptor beta chain was carried out in a study of blood T cell repertoires in COVID-19. Study-level information: Researchers got acute and convalescent COVID-19 samples from the United States, Italy and Spain. T cells, B-cell-depleted T cells, or PBMCs supplied cDNA or gDNA.

This CDR3 is 13 amino acids long. V shed 5 bases and J shed 4 bases, with 11 bases lying between them. In the study's own analysis: Estimation of nucleated cell counts was performed using reference gene primer amplification. Assay used: immunoSEQ multiplex PCR; TCRdb lists only in-frame clones, some missing. V and J calls and clone size are copied from that table; D and trimming were computed from the DNA. The sample lists under 150,000 clones; 70% to 90% were seen once. This TCR was sampled from a man in his fifties with acute or convalescent COVID-19. Sequenced material: peripheral blood. The V gene is TRBV12-3 or TRBV12-4, the J gene TRBJ1-1; D call uncertain. CDR3 loop: CASSPHLPTEAFF. The CDR3 bases are TGTGCCAGCAGTCCCCACTTACCCACTGAAGCTTTCTTT.